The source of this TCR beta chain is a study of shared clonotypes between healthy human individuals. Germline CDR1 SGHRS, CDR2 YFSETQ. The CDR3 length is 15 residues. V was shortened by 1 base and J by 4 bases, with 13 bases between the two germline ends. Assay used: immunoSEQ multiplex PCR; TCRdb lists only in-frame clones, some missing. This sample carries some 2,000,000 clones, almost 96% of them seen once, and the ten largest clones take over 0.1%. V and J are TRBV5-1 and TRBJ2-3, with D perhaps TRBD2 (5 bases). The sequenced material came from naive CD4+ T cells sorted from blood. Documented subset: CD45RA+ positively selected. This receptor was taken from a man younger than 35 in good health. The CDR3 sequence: CASSLMPSRPDTQYF. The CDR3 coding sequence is TGCGCCAGCAGCTTGATGCCTAGCCGCCCAGATACGCAGTATTTT.